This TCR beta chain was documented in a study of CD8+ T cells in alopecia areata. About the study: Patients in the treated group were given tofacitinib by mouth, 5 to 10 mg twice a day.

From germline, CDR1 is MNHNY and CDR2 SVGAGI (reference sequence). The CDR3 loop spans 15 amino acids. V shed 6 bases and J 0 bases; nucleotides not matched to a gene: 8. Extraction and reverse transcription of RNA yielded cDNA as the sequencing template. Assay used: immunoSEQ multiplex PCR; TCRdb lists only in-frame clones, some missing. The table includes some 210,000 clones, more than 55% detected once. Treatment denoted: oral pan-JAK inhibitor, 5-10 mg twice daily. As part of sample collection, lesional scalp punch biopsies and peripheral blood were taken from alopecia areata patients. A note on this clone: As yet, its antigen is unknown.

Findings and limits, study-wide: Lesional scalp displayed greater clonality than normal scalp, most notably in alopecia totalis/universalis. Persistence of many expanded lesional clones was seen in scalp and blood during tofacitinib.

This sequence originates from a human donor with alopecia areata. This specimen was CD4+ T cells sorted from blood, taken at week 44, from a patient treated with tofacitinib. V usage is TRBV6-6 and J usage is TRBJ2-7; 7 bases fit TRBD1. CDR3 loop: CASRPGQPDSYEQYF. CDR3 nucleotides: TGTGCCAGCAGACCGGGACAGCCAGACTCCTACGAGCAGTACTTC.